These T cell receptor beta chains were read from a single sample in a study of blood T cell repertoires in COVID-19. The data were produced by immunoSEQ multiplex PCR, yet TCRdb's version contains in-frame clones alone and is incomplete. This sample has about 190,000 clones, with more than 70% found just once. The specimen was peripheral blood. These receptors originate from a woman aged 40 to 49 who had recovered from COVID-19. CDR3s include the opening cysteine and the closing phenylalanine or tryptophan. The order of the fields is clone size, J gene, CDR3 length, D gene, V gene, CDR3 protein, CDR3 DNA. The D gene is left open where the match is weak. Part of the rows lack a size; the others show once, few, many or a class for expanded clones.

>-|TRBJ1-6|14|-|TRBV9
CASSVGGGNSPLHF
TGTGCCAGCAGCGTAGGTGGAGGAAATTCACCCCTCCACTTT
>-|TRBJ2-2|13|-|TRBV7-9
CASSPVLTGELFF
TGTGCCAGCAGCCCGGTATTAACCGGGGAGCTGTTTTTT
>-|TRBJ1-1|17|TRBD1|TRBV5-6
CASNPRTGGNENTEAFF
TGTGCCAGCAACCCCCGGACAGGGGGGAACGAGAACACTGAAGCTTTCTTT
>-|TRBJ2-3|14|-|TRBV6-1
CASSERDRVDTQYF
TGTGCCAGCAGTGAACGGGATCGGGTAGATACGCAGTATTTT
>-|TRBJ2-7|14|TRBD1|TRBV5-1
CASSSGTGGGEQYF
TGCGCCAGCAGCTCGGGGACAGGGGGCGGTGAGCAGTACTTC
>-|TRBJ2-1|16|TRBD2|TRBV14
CASSQVSPSGRIGQFF
TGTGCCAGCAGCCAAGTTTCGCCTAGCGGGAGAATTGGGCAGTTCTTC
>-|TRBJ1-2|12|TRBD1|TRBV28
CASRGQALDYTF
TGTGCCAGCAGGGGACAGGCCCTTGACTACACCTTC
>-|TRBJ2-2|16|TRBD1|TRBV7-6
CASSSYTGGRTGELFF
TGTGCCAGCAGCTCCTATACAGGGGGTCGCACCGGGGAGCTGTTTTTT
>-|TRBJ1-2|15|-|TRBV6-5
CASSYQGRLNYGYTF
TGTGCCAGCAGTTACCAGGGGAGACTTAACTATGGCTACACCTTC
>few|TRBJ2-3|16|TRBD2|TRBV7-6
CASSLVGGSPADTQYF
TGTGCCAGCAGCTTAGTAGGCGGGAGCCCCGCAGATACGCAGTATTTT
>-|TRBJ1-2|13|TRBD1|TRBV11-2
CASSSRDSYGYTF
TGTGCCAGCAGCTCTCGGGACAGCTATGGCTACACCTTC
>-|TRBJ2-1|14|TRBD2|TRBV24-1
CATSGGSGRSEQFF
TGTGCCACCAGTGGGGGTAGCGGGAGATCCGAGCAGTTCTTC
>-|TRBJ2-1|14|-|TRBV2
CASNLAGGKDEQFF
TGTGCCAGCAACCTTGCGGGTGGTAAGGATGAGCAGTTCTTC
>-|TRBJ2-7|16|TRBD2|TRBV6-5
CASSYGGSGRTYEQYF
TGTGCCAGCAGTTACGGGGGTAGCGGGAGAACCTACGAGCAGTACTTC
>-|TRBJ2-7|16|TRBD2|TRBV27
CASSLSPGAGSYEQYF
TGTGCCAGCAGTTTATCTCCGGGAGCGGGGTCCTACGAGCAGTACTTC
>-|TRBJ1-2|15|TRBD1|TRBV5-1
CASSLVGTANYGYTF
TGCGCCAGCAGCTTGGTAGGGACAGCAAACTATGGCTACACCTTC
>-|TRBJ1-4|14|-|TRBV2
CASSDGGSNEKLFF
TGTGCCAGCAGTGACGGGGGTTCTAATGAAAAACTGTTTTTT
>-|TRBJ1-1|11|-|TRBV19
CASSTGVGETF
TGTGCCAGTAGTACGGGAGTGGGAGAAACATTT
>-|TRBJ2-5|15|-|TRBV23-1
CSQRSQRADQETQYF
TGCTCGCAGAGGTCCCAGAGGGCAGACCAAGAGACCCAGTACTTC
>-|TRBJ1-1|17|-|TRBV7-2
CASSLPFTSGTNTEAFF
TGTGCCAGCAGCTTACCCTTCACGTCAGGGACAAACACTGAAGCTTTCTTT
>-|TRBJ1-4|14|-|TRBV15
CATSRDKTDEKLFF
TGTGCCACCAGCAGAGACAAGACTGATGAAAAACTGTTTTTT
>-|TRBJ1-5|16|-|TRBV6-6
CASTQGTTGGNQPQHF
TGTGCCAGCACCCAAGGGACAACCGGGGGCAATCAGCCCCAGCATTTT
>-|TRBJ2-1|16|TRBD2|TRBV5-4
CASSPKSGRNYNEQFF
TGTGCCAGCAGCCCTAAAAGCGGGAGGAATTACAATGAGCAGTTCTTC
>-|TRBJ2-1|13|-|TRBV11-3
CASSLSGENEQFF
TGTGCCAGCAGCTTATCAGGGGAAAATGAGCAGTTCTTC
>-|TRBJ2-2|18|TRBD2|TRBV13
CASSPGLPLAVNTGELFF
TGTGCCAGCAGCCCGGGGCTCCCACTAGCGGTGAACACCGGGGAGCTGTTTTTT
>-|TRBJ1-4|16|-|TRBV25-1
CASSELGAGANEKLFF
TGTGCCAGCAGTGAATTGGGAGCAGGGGCGAATGAAAAACTGTTTTTT
>-|TRBJ2-1|14|TRBD2|TRBV3-1/TRBV3-2
CASSQDREGREQFF
TGTGCCAGCAGCCAAGATAGGGAGGGACGAGAGCAGTTCTTC
>-|TRBJ1-1|14|TRBD1|TRBV6-6
CASRGQGGSTEAFF
TGTGCCAGCAGAGGACAGGGAGGGTCCACTGAAGCTTTCTTT
>-|TRBJ2-7|18|TRBD2|TRBV5-1
CASSFGAVGTSMGYEQYF
TGCGCCAGCAGCTTCGGTGCTGTGGGGACTAGCATGGGTTACGAGCAGTACTTC
>few|TRBJ1-3|16|-|TRBV3-1/TRBV3-2
CASSQAPSLSGNTIYF
TGTGCCAGCAGCCAAGCCCCGTCACTCTCTGGAAACACCATATATTTT
>-|TRBJ1-5|16|TRBD1|TRBV28
CASSPDRGGSNQPQHF
TGTGCCAGCAGTCCCGACAGGGGCGGTAGCAATCAGCCCCAGCATTTT
>-|TRBJ2-3|16|TRBD2|TRBV6-5
CASSYSSAGGTDTQYF
TGTGCCAGCAGTTACTCCTCGGCGGGAGGCACAGATACGCAGTATTTT
>-|TRBJ2-7|15|TRBD1|TRBV2
CASSREGTEANEQYF
TGTGCCAGCAGTCGAGAGGGGACAGAAGCCAACGAGCAGTACTTC
>-|TRBJ2-2|15|TRBD1|TRBV25-1
CASSTQGAHTGELFF
TGTGCCAGCAGTACTCAGGGGGCCCACACCGGGGAGCTGTTTTTT
>once|TRBJ2-7|16|TRBD1|TRBV27
CASSAPYRGSSYEQYF
TGTGCCAGCAGTGCCCCGTACAGGGGTAGCTCCTACGAGCAGTACTTC
>few|TRBJ1-1|10|-|TRBV21-1
CAPCGVEAFF
TGTGCCCCATGCGGGGTGGAGGCTTTCTTT
>once|TRBJ1-2|14|-|TRBV18
CASSPNGEDYGYTF
TGTGCCAGCTCACCAAACGGAGAAGACTATGGCTACACCTTC
>-|TRBJ2-1|17|TRBD2|TRBV14
CASSQYAGTSEYNEQFF
TGTGCCAGCAGCCAGTACGCCGGGACTAGCGAATACAATGAGCAGTTCTTC
>-|TRBJ2-2|12|-|TRBV12-3/TRBV12-4
CASRIGAVRLFF
TGTGCCAGCAGAATAGGGGCGGTCCGGCTGTTTTTT
>once|TRBJ2-7|14|-|TRBV3-1/TRBV3-2
CASSYQGGVDEQYF
TGTGCCAGCAGCTATCAAGGTGGAGTAGACGAGCAGTACTTC
>once|TRBJ2-1|16|TRBD2|TRBV4-2
CASSPGLAASYNEQFF
TGTGCCAGCAGTCCGGGACTAGCGGCCTCCTACAATGAGCAGTTCTTC
>-|TRBJ2-1|14|TRBD2|TRBV25-1
CASSEYLAGSPPFF
TGTGCCAGCAGTGAATACTTAGCGGGAAGCCCCCCGTTCTTC
>-|TRBJ2-7|14|-|TRBV29-1
CSVRQSGDSYEQYF
TGCAGCGTACGACAATCGGGGGACTCCTACGAGCAGTACTTC
>-|TRBJ1-2|17|TRBD1|TRBV27
CASSLGWRGRLRDGYTF
TGTGCCAGCAGTCTAGGATGGAGGGGGCGCTTAAGGGATGGCTACACCTTC
>-|TRBJ2-7|16|TRBD2|TRBV7-9
CASSFPSGSEMDEQYF
TGTGCCAGCAGCTTCCCTAGCGGGAGCGAGATGGACGAGCAGTACTTC
>once|TRBJ2-7|15|TRBD2|TRBV19
CASSISTSGTYEQYF
TGTGCCAGTAGTATAAGTACTAGCGGAACCTACGAGCAGTACTTC
>-|TRBJ2-5|17|TRBD2|TRBV3-1/TRBV3-2
CASSQEGLAGLQETQYF
TGTGCCAGCAGCCAAGAGGGACTAGCGGGCCTCCAAGAGACCCAGTACTTC
>-|TRBJ2-7|15|TRBD2|TRBV3-1/TRBV3-2
CASSQGTSVSYEQYF
TGTGCCAGCAGCCAAGGGACTAGCGTCTCCTACGAGCAGTACTTC
>-|TRBJ1-2|16|-|TRBV7-2
CASSSAGTGGDIGYTF
TGTGCCAGCAGCTCCGCCGGGACCGGGGGGGACATTGGCTACACCTTC
>-|TRBJ2-1|14|-|TRBV29-1
CSVARSEGYNEQFF
TGCAGCGTTGCCCGCTCAGAGGGCTACAATGAGCAGTTCTTC
>-|TRBJ2-3|14|-|TRBV5-5
CASSLEQGGDTQYF
TGTGCCAGCAGCTTGGAACAGGGAGGGGATACGCAGTATTTT
>-|TRBJ2-1|13|TRBD2|TRBV7-3
CASGTSSINEQFF
TGTGCCAGCGGGACTAGCTCAATCAATGAGCAGTTCTTC
>-|TRBJ1-2|14|-|TRBV2
CASSPPGLGYGYTF
TGTGCCAGCAGCCCACCGGGACTGGGCTATGGCTACACCTTC
>once|TRBJ2-6|14|-|TRBV30
CAWSVQTGANVLTF
TGTGCCTGGAGTGTCCAAACTGGGGCCAACGTCCTGACTTTC
>-|TRBJ1-1|14|-|TRBV6-5
CASTGGTMNTEAFF
TGTGCCAGCACTGGGGGCACCATGAACACTGAAGCTTTCTTT
>-|TRBJ1-2|12|TRBD1|TRBV19
CASSTGQYGYTF
TGTGCCAGTAGTACGGGACAGTATGGCTACACCTTC
>-|TRBJ2-3|16|-|TRBV11-2
CASSSSFDTSTDTQYF
TGTGCCAGCAGCTCTTCATTCGACACGAGCACAGATACGCAGTATTTT
>-|TRBJ1-1|13|-|TRBV27
CASSLLRGGEAFF
TGTGCCAGCAGTTTACTACGGGGGGGTGAAGCTTTCTTT
>-|TRBJ2-3|16|-|TRBV5-6
CASSTPEAIAGDTQYF
TGTGCCAGCAGCACTCCGGAAGCTATAGCAGGGGATACGCAGTATTTT